The entry that follows covers one TCR beta chain sequence. TCRdb keeps only in-frame clones here, not all; method: immunoSEQ multiplex PCR. The data contain about 40,000 clones, approximately 91% of them singletons. V dropped 0 bases and J dropped 0 bases, with 9 bases sitting between them. The CDR3 spans 15 residues. CDR1 SGDLS and CDR2 YYNGEE come from the germline V gene. The sample is drawn from a study of T cell changes during pregnancy in multiple sclerosis. V is TRBV9 and J is TRBJ2-5; D possibly uses TRBD1 or TRBD2 (6 bases each). Source material: PBMCs (not recorded whether the cells were cultured). The sequence derives from a female donor with multiple sclerosis, enrolled in a pregnancy study. This chain's CDR3 is CASSVEGGNQETQYF. CDR3 sequence (DNA): TGTGCCAGCAGCGTAGAGGGGGGAAACCAAGAGACCCAGTACTTC. Drawing the rest from reference TRBV9 and TRBJ2-5, the complete variable domain is DSGVTQTPKHLITATGQRVTLRCSPRSGDLSVYWYQQSLDQGLQFLIQYYNGEERAKGNILERFSAQQFPDLHSELNLSSLELGDSALYFCASSVEGGNQETQYFGPGTRLLVL.